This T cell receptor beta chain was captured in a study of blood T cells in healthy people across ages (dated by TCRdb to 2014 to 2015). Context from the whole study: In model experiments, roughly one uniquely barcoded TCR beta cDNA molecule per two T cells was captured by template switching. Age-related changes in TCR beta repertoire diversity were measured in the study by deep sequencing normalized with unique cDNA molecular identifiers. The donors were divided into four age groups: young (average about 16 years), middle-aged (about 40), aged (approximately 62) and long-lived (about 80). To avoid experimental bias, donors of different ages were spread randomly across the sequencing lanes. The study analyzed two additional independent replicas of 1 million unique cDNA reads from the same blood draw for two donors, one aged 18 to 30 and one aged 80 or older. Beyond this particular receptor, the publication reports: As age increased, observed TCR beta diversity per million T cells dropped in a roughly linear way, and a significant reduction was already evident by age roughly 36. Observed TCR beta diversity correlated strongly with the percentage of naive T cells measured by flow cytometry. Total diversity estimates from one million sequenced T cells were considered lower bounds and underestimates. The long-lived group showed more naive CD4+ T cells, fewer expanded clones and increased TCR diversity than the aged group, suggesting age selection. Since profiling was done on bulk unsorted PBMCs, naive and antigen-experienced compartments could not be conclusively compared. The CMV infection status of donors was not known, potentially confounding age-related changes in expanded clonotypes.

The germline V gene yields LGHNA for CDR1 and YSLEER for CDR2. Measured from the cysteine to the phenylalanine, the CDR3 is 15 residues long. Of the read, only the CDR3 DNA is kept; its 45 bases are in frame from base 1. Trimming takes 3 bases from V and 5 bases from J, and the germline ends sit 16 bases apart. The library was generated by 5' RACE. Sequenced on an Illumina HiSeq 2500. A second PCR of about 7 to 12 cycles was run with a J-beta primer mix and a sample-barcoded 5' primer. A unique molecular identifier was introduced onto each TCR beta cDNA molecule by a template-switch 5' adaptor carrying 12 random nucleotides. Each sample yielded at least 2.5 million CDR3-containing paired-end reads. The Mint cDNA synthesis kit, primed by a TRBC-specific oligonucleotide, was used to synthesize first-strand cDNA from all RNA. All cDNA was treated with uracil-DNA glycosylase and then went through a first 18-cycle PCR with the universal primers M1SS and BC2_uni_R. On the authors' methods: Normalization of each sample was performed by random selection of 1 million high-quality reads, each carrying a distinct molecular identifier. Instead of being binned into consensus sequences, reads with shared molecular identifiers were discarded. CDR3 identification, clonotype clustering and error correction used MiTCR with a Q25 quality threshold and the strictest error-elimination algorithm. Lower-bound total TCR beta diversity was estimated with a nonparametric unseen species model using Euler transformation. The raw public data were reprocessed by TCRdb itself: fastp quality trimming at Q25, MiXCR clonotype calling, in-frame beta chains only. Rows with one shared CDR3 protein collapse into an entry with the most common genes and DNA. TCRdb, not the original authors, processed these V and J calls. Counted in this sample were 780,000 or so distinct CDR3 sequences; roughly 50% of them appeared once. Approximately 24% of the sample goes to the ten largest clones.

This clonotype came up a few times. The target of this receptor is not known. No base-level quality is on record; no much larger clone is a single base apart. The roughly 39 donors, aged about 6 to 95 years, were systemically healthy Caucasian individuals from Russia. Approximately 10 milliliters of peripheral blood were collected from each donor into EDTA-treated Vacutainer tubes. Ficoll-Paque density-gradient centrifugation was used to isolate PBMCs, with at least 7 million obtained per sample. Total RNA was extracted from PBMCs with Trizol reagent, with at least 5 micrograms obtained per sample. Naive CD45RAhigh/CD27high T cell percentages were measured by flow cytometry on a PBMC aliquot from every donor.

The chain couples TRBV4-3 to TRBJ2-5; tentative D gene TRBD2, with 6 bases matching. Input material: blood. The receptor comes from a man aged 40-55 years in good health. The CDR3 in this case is CASSQGQGGLETQYF. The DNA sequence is TGCGCCAGCAGCCAGGGGCAGGGAGGTCTGGAGACCCAGTACTTC.